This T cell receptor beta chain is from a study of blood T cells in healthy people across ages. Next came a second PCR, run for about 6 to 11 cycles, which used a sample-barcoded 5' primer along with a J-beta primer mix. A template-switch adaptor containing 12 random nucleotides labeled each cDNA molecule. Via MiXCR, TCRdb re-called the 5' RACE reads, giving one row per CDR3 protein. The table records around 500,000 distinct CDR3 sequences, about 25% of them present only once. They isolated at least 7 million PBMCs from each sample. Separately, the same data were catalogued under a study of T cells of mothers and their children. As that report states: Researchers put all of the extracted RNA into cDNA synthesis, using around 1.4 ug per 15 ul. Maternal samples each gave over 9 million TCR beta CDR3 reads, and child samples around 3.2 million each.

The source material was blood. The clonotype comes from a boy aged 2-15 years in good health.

CDR3 in DNA: TGTGCCAGCAGCCCCCCCAGGGTAACCCAAGAGACCCAGTACTTC. Translating gives CASSPPRVTQETQYF. V and J are TRBV28 and TRBJ2-5; TRBD1 might be the D (5 bases). CDR1 and CDR2 from the germline V gene are MDHEN and SYDVKM. V was shortened by 6 bases and J by 1 base, with 15 bases between the two germline ends. The CDR3 covers 15 residues. Using reference TRBV28 and TRBJ2-5 for the parts outside the CDR3, the full variable domain is DVKVTQSSRYLVKRTGEKVFLECVQDMDHENMFWYRQDPGLGLRLIYFSYDVKMKEKGDIPEGYSVSREKKERFSLILESASTNQTSMYLCASSPPRVTQETQYFGPGTRLLVL.